A selection of T cell receptor beta chains follows, all from one sample in a study of glioma-infiltrating T cells after dendritic cell vaccination. Assay used: immunoSEQ multiplex PCR; TCRdb lists only in-frame clones, some missing. The sample has 93,000 or so clones, approximately 80% seen once. Sample: blood, taken before dendritic cell vaccination. Source of these receptors: a human donor with glioblastoma. Both conserved end residues are part of each CDR3. The D gene is left open where the match is weak. A row's size may be missing; if present it is once, few, many or a size class.

d_call | j_call | v_call | clone_size | cdr3_aa | cdr3_nt
. | TRBJ2-1 | TRBV11-2 | . | CASSLSPNEQFF | TGTGCCAGCAGCCTGTCCCCCAATGAGCAGTTCTTC
TRBD1 | TRBJ1-1 | TRBV10-3 | . | CAIRARRDRGLMNTEAFF | TGTGCCATCAGGGCCAGACGGGACAGGGGGCTTATGAACACTGAAGCTTTCTTT
. | TRBJ2-6 | TRBV6-6 | few | CASSQVESGANVLTF | TGTGCCAGCAGCCAAGTGGAGTCTGGGGCCAACGTCCTGACTTTC
. | TRBJ2-6 | TRBV7-9 | few | CASSWGLENSGANVLTF | TGTGCCAGCAGCTGGGGACTGGAGAACTCTGGGGCCAACGTCCTGACTTTC
. | TRBJ1-6 | TRBV29-1 | . | CSETDSISGPLHF | TGCAGTGAAACAGACAGTATAAGTGGACCCCTCCACTTT
TRBD1 | TRBJ1-1 | TRBV19 | few | CASNTGGGFNTEAFF | TGTGCCAGTAATACAGGGGGTGGATTTAACACTGAAGCTTTCTTT
. | TRBJ2-2 | TRBV7-6 | . | CASSSNRGSGELFF | TGTGCCAGCAGCTCCAATCGGGGTTCCGGGGAGCTGTTTTTT
. | TRBJ2-3 | TRBV30 | . | CAYNKGGGTDTQYF | TGTGCCTATAACAAGGGGGGAGGGACAGATACGCAGTATTTT
TRBD1 | TRBJ1-4 | TRBV18 | few | CASSPGTENEKLFF | TGTGCCAGCTCACCCGGGACAGAGAATGAAAAACTGTTTTTT
TRBD2 | TRBJ2-3 | TRBV4-1 | . | CASSQSGGGAGDTQYF | TGCGCCAGCAGCCAATCTGGCGGGGGGGCCGGGGATACGCAGTATTTT
. | TRBJ1-2 | TRBV7-9 | once | CASSLRTDYGYTF | TGTGCCAGCAGCTTAAGGACAGACTATGGCTACACCTTC
TRBD1 | TRBJ2-5 | TRBV5-1 | . | CASSFGTGLRETQYF | TGCGCCAGCAGCTTTGGGACAGGACTAAGAGAGACCCAGTACTTC
TRBD1 | TRBJ2-7 | TRBV7-8 | once | CASSFLGQGVNEQYF | TGTGCCAGCAGCTTCCTGGGACAGGGGGTCAACGAGCAGTACTTC
. | TRBJ1-1 | TRBV5-1 | . | CASSLDDGAEAFF | TGCGCCAGCAGCTTGGATGACGGGGCTGAAGCTTTCTTT
. | TRBJ1-1 | TRBV14 | . | CASSQDLGGAEAFF | TGTGCCAGCAGCCAAGATTTAGGAGGTGCTGAAGCTTTCTTT
TRBD1 | TRBJ1-2 | TRBV19 | . | CASSISFIGTADTNYGYTF | TGTGCCAGTAGTATTAGTTTTATTGGGACAGCTGATACTAACTATGGCTACACCTTC
TRBD2 | TRBJ2-3 | TRBV11-2 | once | CASSLGLADTDTQYF | TGTGCCAGCAGCTTAGGACTAGCGGATACAGATACGCAGTATTTT
. | TRBJ2-6 | TRBV30 | . | CAWSVGPGANVLTF | TGTGCCTGGAGTGTTGGCCCCGGGGCCAACGTCCTGACTTTC
TRBD1 | TRBJ2-5 | TRBV5-1 | . | CASSLTGTYEQHF | TGCGCCAGCAGTTTGACAGGGACCTACGAGCAGCACTTC
. | TRBJ1-6 | TRBV9 | many | CASSVGERVGGHSPLHF | TGTGCCAGCAGCGTAGGGGAGCGTGTAGGGGGACATTCACCCCTCCACTTT
. | TRBJ1-4 | TRBV7-2 | . | CASSLGAGDEKLFF | TGTGCCAGCAGCTTAGGGGCAGGGGATGAAAAACTGTTTTTT
TRBD2 | TRBJ2-7 | TRBV27 | . | CASRGLADEQYF | TGTGCCAGCAGGGGACTAGCGGACGAGCAGTACTTC
. | TRBJ1-2 | TRBV2 | . | CASTLDRPGYTF | TGTGCCAGCACCCTAGACAGGCCCGGCTACACCTTC
TRBD1 | TRBJ2-3 | TRBV19 | . | CASNQDRRTDTQYF | TGTGCCAGTAACCAGGACAGGAGAACAGATACGCAGTATTTT
TRBD2 | TRBJ2-3 | TRBV11-2 | . | CASSSSPGLAGVYTQYF | TGTGCCAGCAGCTCCAGCCCTGGACTAGCGGGGGTCTATACGCAGTATTTT
. | TRBJ1-1 | TRBV11-3 | . | CASSPDRLNTEAFF | TGTGCCAGCAGCCCAGACAGGCTGAACACTGAAGCTTTCTTT
. | TRBJ2-7 | TRBV6-1 | . | CASTLVRAGYEQYF | TGTGCCAGCACCCTCGTCAGGGCAGGCTACGAGCAGTACTTC
. | TRBJ1-6 | TRBV7-8 | . | CASSRRPDNSPLHF | TGTGCCAGCAGCCGGAGACCGGATAATTCACCCCTCCACTTT
. | TRBJ2-3 | TRBV6-5 | . | CASSYIGADTQYF | TGTGCCAGCAGTTACATAGGGGCAGATACGCAGTATTTT
. | TRBJ2-5 | TRBV4-1 | . | CASSRQGVNGETQYF | TGCGCCAGCAGCCGCCAAGGGGTAAATGGGGAGACCCAGTACTTC
TRBD2 | TRBJ2-7 | TRBV13 | . | CASSQSRGGLLNEQYF | TGTGCCAGCAGCCAATCCCGGGGGGGGCTACTTAACGAGCAGTACTTC
TRBD2 | TRBJ2-1 | TRBV19 | . | CASRVLAGPYNEQFF | TGTGCCAGTAGGGTGCTAGCGGGGCCCTACAATGAGCAGTTCTTC
. | TRBJ2-6 | TRBV19 | . | CASSPWEHPLRSGANVLTF | TGTGCCAGTAGTCCCTGGGAGCACCCCCTCCGCTCTGGGGCCAACGTCCTGACTTTC
TRBD1 | TRBJ1-2 | TRBV19 | . | CASSIGPAEGQGGYGYTF | TGTGCCAGTAGTATCGGGCCCGCGGAGGGACAGGGGGGGTATGGCTACACCTTC
. | TRBJ2-2 | TRBV5-4 | . | CASSVQNTGELFF | TGTGCCAGCAGCGTCCAGAACACCGGGGAGCTGTTTTTT
. | TRBJ1-1 | TRBV5-6 | . | CASSWGGSLNTEAFF | TGTGCCAGCAGCTGGGGGGGAAGCTTGAACACTGAAGCTTTCTTT
. | TRBJ2-7 | TRBV4-1 | . | CASSQDRAGISYEQYF | TGCGCCAGCAGCCAAGATCGGGCGGGGATCTCCTACGAGCAGTACTTC
. | TRBJ2-3 | TRBV29-1 | . | CSAPGETSTDTQYF | TGCAGCGCGCCGGGGGAAACTAGCACAGATACGCAGTATTTT
. | TRBJ2-3 | TRBV5-7 | . | CASSSPGGARTDTQYF | TGTGCCAGCAGTTCGCCCGGAGGGGCCCGCACAGATACGCAGTATTTT
. | TRBJ2-5 | TRBV5-1 | . | CASRLRGQETQYF | TGCGCCAGCAGGTTGAGGGGGCAAGAGACCCAGTACTTC
. | TRBJ1-5 | TRBV11-2 | few | CASSLEPIQPQHF | TGTGCCAGCAGCTTAGAACCTATACAGCCCCAGCATTTT
. | TRBJ2-3 | TRBV15 | . | CATSKQLEDTQYF | TGTGCCACCAGCAAACAACTAGAGGATACGCAGTATTTT
TRBD2 | TRBJ2-2 | TRBV6-1 | . | CASTERGLGTGELFF | TGTGCCAGCACCGAGCGGGGGTTAGGGACCGGGGAGCTGTTTTTT
. | TRBJ1-5 | TRBV19 | once | CASSILRDSRQPQHF | TGTGCCAGTAGTATCCTTCGGGACTCGCGTCAGCCCCAGCATTTT
. | TRBJ2-7 | TRBV6-5 | . | CASSYSSNSYEQYF | TGTGCCAGCAGTTACTCGAGCAACTCCTACGAGCAGTACTTC